The 14 T cell receptor beta chains in this list originate from one sample, sequenced in a study of naive and memory T cell subsets (dated by TCRdb to about 2017). Broad study findings and their caveats: A few larger clonotypes were found in naive repertoires, especially CD8, and these larger clonotypes were possibly memory cells re-expressing CD45RA.

The library was made by UMI-ligation and nested PCR. The instrument was an Illumina MiSeq. To cover both TRBC1 and TRBC2, the beta constant-region primer consisted of an equimolar mix of two oligonucleotides. Four rounds of PCR, combining the SP2 primer with nested alpha and beta constant-region primers, were used to amplify the ligated cDNA. Starting from the raw public reads, TCRdb applied fastp trimming at Q25, assembled clones with MiXCR and retained in-frame beta chains. CDR3 protein sequences are deduplicated, and each keeps its most common genes and DNA. For this sample the table gives about 160,000 distinct CDR3 sequences, of which approximately 22% were detected only once. The ten largest clones capture 0.095% to 0.12% of the sample. The antigens of these receptors remain unknown. Source material: naive CD4+ T cells from blood. What the cell subset or site label conveys for this sample: naive T cells, CD45RA high CD27+. The receptors here all came from a human donor in good health.

A few counts support this clonotype. CDR3: CASSFQADRPQHF. The CDR3 DNA reads as TGTGCCAGCAGTTTCCAAGCCGACCGGCCCCAGCATTTT. The chain is built from TRBV28 and TRBJ1-5; D is uncertain. Trimming took 3 bases from V and 9 from J, leaving 12 bases between them. Germline assignment: CDR1 MDHEN and CDR2 SYDVKM. The CDR3 runs 13 residues.

The genes are TRBV7-9 and TRBJ1-1; D is ambiguous. The V and J ends lost 2 bases and 1 base respectively, with 11 bases between them. Germline V gives CDR1 SEHNR, CDR2 FQNEAQ (reference sequence). The CDR3 extends over 15 amino acids. The DNA for the CDR3 is TGTGCCAGCAGCTTATCTAACACACCGAACACTGAAGCTTTCTTT. This translates into CASSLSNTPNTEAFF.

This clonotype has a handful of counts. This chain uses TRBV4-1 with TRBJ2-1; D unresolved. V was shortened by 3 bases and J by 5 bases, with 14 bases between the two germline ends. The CDR3 length is 15 residues. The germline V gene encodes CDR1 MGHRA and CDR2 YSYEKL. The CDR3 DNA reads as TGCGCCAGCAGCCACGTGGAGCCTAAGGACAATGAGCAGTTCTTC. It encodes CASSHVEPKDNEQFF.

This clonotype has more than one count but fewer than ten. The V and J genes are TRBV19 and TRBJ2-2; D not resolved. This CDR3 spans 14 amino acids. V was shortened by 6 bases and J by 0 bases, with 8 bases between the two germline ends. In germline, CDR1 is LNHDA, CDR2 SQIVND (reference sequence). The CDR3 sequence is CASRSRANTGELFF. As DNA, the CDR3 is TGTGCCAGTAGGTCCAGAGCGAACACCGGGGAGCTGTTTTTT.

The chain couples TRBV10-3 to TRBJ2-2; D possibly corresponds to TRBD1 (5 bases). The CDR3 has 12 residues. V dropped 6 bases and J dropped 13 bases, with 15 bases sitting between them. Per germline, CDR1 ENHRY and CDR2 SYGVKD. The CDR3 DNA sequence: TGTGCCATCAGCGCAGGAGATAGGGGGCTGTTTTTT. Its protein is CAISAGDRGLFF.

This clonotype was seen at least ten times. This chain joins TRBV7-2 and TRBJ2-1, with 7 bases identical to TRBD2. The CDR3 extends over 12 amino acids. V lost 5 bases to trimming and J lost 12 bases; unmatched junction nucleotides: 7. CDR1 and CDR2 (germline): SGHTA, FQGNSA. CDR3 in amino acids: CASSVRLARQFF. The CDR3 DNA follows: TGTGCCAGCAGCGTGAGACTAGCCCGGCAGTTCTTC.

This clonotype has at least ten counts. V is TRBV29-1 and J is TRBJ2-2, with D uncertain. CDR1 is SQVTM, CDR2 ANQGSEA, per germline. V lost 7 bases and J lost 1, with 13 bases in between. This CDR3 region has 14 residues. The CDR3 loop is CSALGSVNTGELFF. DNA for the CDR3: TGCAGCGCCCTGGGTTCGGTGAACACCGGGGAGCTGTTTTTT.

This chain links TRBV2 with TRBJ2-7, with TRBD2 as a possible D gene (5 bases). CDR3 length: 14 amino acids. V dropped 4 bases and J dropped 4 bases, with 14 bases sitting between them. CDR1 is SNHLY, CDR2 FYNNEI, per germline. The CDR3 DNA sequence: TGTGCCAGCAGTGGGTTGAGGGAGTGGTACGAGCAGTACTTC. Protein: CASSGLREWYEQYF.

V and J are TRBV6-5 and TRBJ2-1; D unresolved. Germline CDR1 reads MNHEY; CDR2 reads SVGAGI. The CDR3 is 16 amino acids. V was trimmed by 0 bases and J by 10 bases, leaving 19 bases between them. CDR3 DNA: TGTGCCAGCAGTTACTCTTGGCACCTCCCAACTATCGAGCAGTTCTTC. Protein sequence: CASSYSWHLPTIEQFF.

The V gene is TRBV7-2, the J gene TRBJ1-4, with 8 bases identical to TRBD1. CDR3 length: 16 residues. From germline, CDR1 is SGHTA and CDR2 FQGNSA. V was pared by 1 base and J by 7 bases, with 8 bases of the junction left unmatched. CDR3 sequence reads: CASSLVSQGASEKLFF. The CDR3 nucleotides read TGTGCCAGCAGCTTAGTATCCCAGGGGGCGAGTGAAAAACTGTTTTTT.

A few counts support this clonotype. The chain carries TRBV7-2 and TRBJ2-5; D uncertain. The CDR3 runs 14 residues. The germline V and J ends were trimmed by 0 bases and 2 bases, with 7 bases remaining between them. CDR1 is SGHTA and CDR2 is FQGNSA in the germline V gene. The CDR3 reads CASSLAGPQETQYF. The CDR3 nucleotides read TGTGCCAGCAGCTTAGCTGGGCCTCAAGAGACCCAGTACTTC.

The sample holds a few counts of this clonotype. The chain carries TRBV10-3 and TRBJ2-1; D ambiguous. CDR1 is ENHRY, CDR2 SYGVKD, per germline. This CDR3 comprises 15 residues. V was clipped by 3 bases and J by 4 bases, with 13 bases between them. CDR3 bases: TGTGCCATCAGTGATTCCCCGAGTCTATACAATGAGCAGTTCTTC. Protein product: CAISDSPSLYNEQFF.

This clonotype was counted at least ten times. The rearrangement joins TRBV20-1 to TRBJ2-2, with 13 positions matching TRBD2. Losses at the gene ends were 0 bases for V and 7 bases for J; bases not matched to a gene: 5. Germline V gene data show CDR1 as DFQATT and CDR2 as SNEGSKA (reference sequence). The CDR3 has 16 residues. The CDR3 here is CSARDTSGRAFGELFF. In DNA, the CDR3 is TGCAGTGCTAGAGACACTAGCGGGAGGGCTTTCGGGGAGCTGTTTTTT.

The chain combines TRBV14 with TRBJ2-1; 10 nucleotides line up with TRBD2. Trimming removed 0 bases from V and 5 bases from J; junction bases left unmatched: 7. The CDR3 is 17 amino acids. Germline lookup yields CDR1 SGHDN and CDR2 FVKESK. CDR3 sequence reads: CASSQDVVAGGHNEQFF. Here the CDR3 DNA reads TGTGCCAGCAGCCAAGATGTGGTAGCGGGAGGTCACAATGAGCAGTTCTTC.